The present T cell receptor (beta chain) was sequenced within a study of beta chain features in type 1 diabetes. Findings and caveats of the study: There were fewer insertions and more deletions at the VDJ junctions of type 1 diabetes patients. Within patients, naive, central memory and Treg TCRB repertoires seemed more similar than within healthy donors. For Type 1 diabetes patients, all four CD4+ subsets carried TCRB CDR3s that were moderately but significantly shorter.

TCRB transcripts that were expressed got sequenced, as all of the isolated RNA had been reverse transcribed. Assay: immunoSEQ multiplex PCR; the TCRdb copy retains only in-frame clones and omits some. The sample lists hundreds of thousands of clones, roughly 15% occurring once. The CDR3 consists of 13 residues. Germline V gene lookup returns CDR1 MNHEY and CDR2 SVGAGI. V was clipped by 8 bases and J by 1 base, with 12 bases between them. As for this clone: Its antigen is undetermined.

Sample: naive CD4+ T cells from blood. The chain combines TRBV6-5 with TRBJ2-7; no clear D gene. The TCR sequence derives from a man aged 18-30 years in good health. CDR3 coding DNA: TGTGCCAGCTCCTCCGGTTTTTCCTACGAGCAGTACTTC. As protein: CASSSGFSYEQYF.